This is a list of T cell receptor beta chains from one sample in a study of graft-versus-host responses after intestinal transplantation. Antigen specificity for these receptors is unknown. Sequencing was performed with immunoSEQ multiplex PCR; in TCRdb, only in-frame clones are kept and a portion is missing. The sample holds over 100,000 clones, over 85% seen once. The sequencing here drew on unstimulated CD4+ T cells sorted from spleen or lymph node cells, taken before intestinal transplant. These receptors were taken from a human donor who received an intestinal transplant. The CDR3 runs from the conserved cysteine through the conserved F or W. Each record gives: J gene, V gene, D gene, CDR3 protein. A D gene is named only where the DNA matches it firmly.

J: TRBJ2-5; V: TRBV11-2; D: NA; CDR3: CASSLWASDETQYF
J: TRBJ2-3; V: TRBV25-1; D: NA; CDR3: CASSEIDTQYF
J: TRBJ1-1; V: TRBV2; D: NA; CDR3: CASRGGILAFF
J: TRBJ2-7; V: TRBV6-5; D: TRBD1; CDR3: CASRPLRGSSYEQYF
J: TRBJ2-5; V: TRBV7-9; D: TRBD2; CDR3: CASSPPGLAGLETQYF
J: TRBJ1-4; V: TRBV9; D: NA; CDR3: CASSVLPNEKLFF
J: TRBJ1-4; V: TRBV5-1; D: TRBD1; CDR3: CASSADRQGNEKLFF
J: TRBJ1-3; V: TRBV5-1; D: NA; CDR3: CASSLARGGTGNTIYF
J: TRBJ2-2; V: TRBV18; D: TRBD1; CDR3: CASSPLTGGTGELFF
J: TRBJ1-4; V: TRBV7-9; D: NA; CDR3: CASSFATGGEKLFF
J: TRBJ1-4; V: TRBV19; D: TRBD1; CDR3: CASRRPGQGTEKLFF
J: TRBJ2-1; V: TRBV7-3; D: TRBD2; CDR3: CASSRLAGVNNYNEQFF
J: TRBJ2-7; V: TRBV7-9; D: NA; CDR3: CASSLTGSSHEQYF
J: TRBJ2-5; V: TRBV5-6; D: NA; CDR3: CASSPDGGRFPIQETQYF
J: TRBJ1-1; V: TRBV11-3; D: TRBD1; CDR3: CASSAAGTGNTEAFF
J: TRBJ2-3; V: TRBV7-9; D: TRBD2; CDR3: CASSLKLAGDLREDTQYF
J: TRBJ1-3; V: TRBV30; D: TRBD1; CDR3: CASDRGSGNTIYF
J: TRBJ2-1; V: TRBV29-1; D: TRBD1; CDR3: CSVDRTGHNEQFF
J: TRBJ2-1; V: TRBV6-1; D: NA; CDR3: CASSEMGGYNEQFF
J: TRBJ1-1; V: TRBV7-9; D: TRBD1; CDR3: CASSQQGASAFF
J: TRBJ1-3; V: TRBV28; D: NA; CDR3: CASSLRRFAGNTIYF
J: TRBJ2-7; V: TRBV13; D: NA; CDR3: CASSLPVGGAPYEQYF
J: TRBJ1-2; V: TRBV7-8; D: NA; CDR3: CASSLAPPRQFGYTF
J: TRBJ2-5; V: TRBV18; D: TRBD1; CDR3: CASSPQGVVKETQYF
J: TRBJ2-1; V: TRBV2; D: TRBD2; CDR3: CASRPGLESDEQFF
J: TRBJ2-7; V: TRBV5-4; D: TRBD2; CDR3: CASSLRLLAGVNQGEQYF